This is a list of T cell receptor beta chains from one sample in a study of T cells after yellow fever vaccination. Each CDR3 protein gets one entry after TCRdb re-called the 5' RACE reads with MiXCR. The sample lists about 200,000 distinct CDR3 sequences, roughly 3% occurring once. Here the sequenced sample was CD4+ T cells sorted from PBMCs, taken 10 days after the yellow fever booster vaccination. The receptors were sampled from a man aged 18 to 35 who received the YFV17D yellow fever vaccine. Both conserved end residues are part of each CDR3. A D gene is named only where the DNA matches it firmly. Part of the rows lack a size; the others show once, few, many or a class for expanded clones.

v_call	j_call	clone_size	d_call	cdr3_aa	cdr3_nt
TRBV11-2	TRBJ2-2	-	-	CASSLRRGGSVETGELFF	TGTGCCAGCAGCTTGAGGAGGGGTGGATCTGTGGAAACCGGGGAGCTGTTTTTT
TRBV24-1	TRBJ1-2	few	TRBD1	CATSAKDRVGGYTF	TGTGCCACCAGTGCTAAAGACAGGGTGGGAGGCTACACCTTC
TRBV4-3	TRBJ1-1	many	-	CASSQESPVVAFF	TGCGCCAGCAGCCAAGAGTCCCCGGTAGTTGCTTTCTTT
TRBV5-1	TRBJ2-7	few	TRBD1	CASRPDRDLYEQYF	TGCGCCAGCAGGCCGGACAGGGACCTCTACGAGCAGTACTTC
TRBV3-1	TRBJ2-1	many	TRBD2	CASSQGLAGWGEQFF	TGTGCCAGCAGCCAGGGACTAGCGGGGTGGGGTGAGCAGTTCTTC
TRBV6-2/TRBV6-3	TRBJ2-3	-	-	CASSRQTDTQYF	TGTGCCAGCAGTCGACAGACAGATACGCAGTATTTT
TRBV6-5	TRBJ2-4	many	-	CASSYEPGAKNIQYF	TGTGCCAGCAGTTACGAGCCAGGGGCCAAAAACATTCAGTACTTC
TRBV5-1	TRBJ1-3	few	-	CASSFGIGGSSGNTIYF	TGCGCCAGCAGCTTCGGTATCGGCGGGAGCTCTGGAAACACCATATATTTT
TRBV27	TRBJ2-3	many	-	CASGKQGATDTQYF	TGTGCCAGCGGGAAACAGGGAGCCACAGATACGCAGTATTTT
TRBV12-3/TRBV12-4	TRBJ1-5	few	TRBD1	CASSLNSGGGQPQHF	TGTGCCAGCAGTTTAAATTCAGGGGGCGGTCAGCCCCAGCATTTT
TRBV5-1	TRBJ1-2	many	TRBD1	CASSPVDRGLSGYGYTF	TGCGCCAGCAGCCCCGTGGACAGGGGGCTAAGCGGCTATGGCTACACCTTC
TRBV4-1	TRBJ2-2	many	-	CASSQRPGSVSGELFF	TGCGCCAGCAGCCAACGGCCAGGGTCGGTGTCCGGGGAGCTGTTTTTT
TRBV20-1	TRBJ1-1	few	TRBD1	CSAGRQGRDTEAFF	TGCAGTGCTGGGAGACAGGGGCGAGACACTGAAGCTTTCTTT
TRBV5-5	TRBJ2-5	few	-	CASSLLRVLETQYF	TGTGCCAGCAGCTTACTCAGGGTTTTGGAGACCCAGTACTTC
TRBV10-3	TRBJ1-5	many	-	CAISNSNQPQHF	TGTGCCATCAGTAATAGCAATCAGCCCCAGCATTTT
TRBV7-9	TRBJ1-5	many	-	CASSLANSNQPQHF	TGTGCCAGCAGCTTAGCAAATAGCAATCAGCCCCAGCATTTT
TRBV29-1	TRBJ2-1	many	-	CSVDYRDAGSYNEQFF	TGCAGCGTTGACTATCGGGACGCCGGCTCCTACAATGAGCAGTTCTTC
TRBV30	TRBJ2-2	few	-	CAYRDPNTGELFF	TGTGCCTATCGGGACCCAAACACCGGGGAGCTGTTTTTT
TRBV29-1	TRBJ2-7	-	TRBD2	CSVVTGGNEQYF	TGCAGCGTTGTAACGGGGGGGAACGAGCAGTACTTC
TRBV20-1	TRBJ2-7	few	TRBD1	CSAHGRQGAYEQYF	TGCAGTGCTCACGGGAGACAGGGGGCCTACGAGCAGTACTTC
TRBV29-1	TRBJ1-5	few	-	CSVEQGPGQPQHF	TGCAGCGTTGAACAGGGTCCTGGCCAGCCCCAGCATTTT
TRBV20-1	TRBJ1-1	many	-	CSASQNRNTEAFF	TGCAGTGCTAGTCAAAACAGAAACACTGAAGCTTTCTTT
TRBV5-1	TRBJ2-3	few	-	CASGRGTATDTQYF	TGCGCCAGCGGACGCGGGACAGCCACAGATACGCAGTATTTT
TRBV5-6	TRBJ2-5	many	TRBD1	CASSFQGAGETQYF	TGTGCCAGCAGCTTTCAGGGGGCAGGGGAGACCCAGTACTTC
TRBV6-1	TRBJ2-1	many	TRBD2	CASSEHSGGLNEQFF	TGTGCCAGCAGTGAACACAGCGGGGGCTTGAATGAGCAGTTCTTC
TRBV5-1	TRBJ2-4	-	-	CASTPSGVNIQYF	TGCGCCAGCACCCCCTCGGGTGTAAACATTCAGTACTTC
TRBV30	TRBJ1-2	many	-	CAWSRQVYGYTF	TGTGCCTGGAGTAGACAAGTCTATGGCTACACCTTC
TRBV5-1	TRBJ2-2	many	-	CASSLSGATGELFF	TGCGCCAGCAGCTTGTCCGGGGCCACCGGGGAGCTGTTTTTT
TRBV4-3	TRBJ2-4	many	-	CASSQDAQGENIQYF	TGCGCCAGCAGCCAAGACGCGCAGGGCGAGAACATTCAGTACTTC
TRBV5-1	TRBJ1-2	many	-	CASSFGPGEGYTF	TGCGCCAGCAGCTTTGGGCCCGGGGAAGGCTACACCTTC
TRBV20-1	TRBJ1-5	-	-	CSDSTQGEGNQPQHF	TGCAGTGATAGTACACAGGGAGAGGGCAATCAGCCCCAGCATTTT
TRBV7-9	TRBJ2-5	many	-	CASTSGWETQYF	TGTGCCAGCACCAGCGGCTGGGAGACCCAGTACTTC
TRBV7-2	TRBJ1-6	few	-	CASSLVVFSNSPLHF	TGTGCCAGCAGCTTAGTAGTTTTCTCGAATTCACCCCTCCACTTT